Sequencing of this T cell receptor (beta chain) was carried out in a study of blood T cells in healthy people across ages. Broader study findings: TCR beta diversity correlated strongly with naive T cell percentage.

In regard to this clonotype: The antigen remains unidentified.

Then a second PCR, running about 6 to 12 cycles, was carried out with a sample-barcoded 5' primer and a J-beta primer mix. Tagging of each cDNA molecule was performed by a template-switch adaptor with 12 random nucleotides. Via MiXCR, TCRdb re-called the 5' RACE reads, giving one row per CDR3 protein. The data show roughly 720,000 distinct CDR3 sequences, with less than 70% seen just once and approximately 40% held by the top ten. Donors were systemically healthy Caucasian individuals from Russia aged about 6 to 95 years. The V and J ends lost 5 bases and 2 bases respectively, with 13 bases between them. This CDR3 has 14 amino acids.

This TCR came from a man at least 80 years old in good health. The sample taken for sequencing was blood. This chain connects TRBV12-3 or TRBV12-4 to TRBJ2-7; weak D call: TRBD1 (5 bases). Here the CDR3 reads CASSPYDSPYEQYF. The DNA of the CDR3 is TGTGCCAGCAGTCCTTACGACAGTCCCTACGAGCAGTACTTC.